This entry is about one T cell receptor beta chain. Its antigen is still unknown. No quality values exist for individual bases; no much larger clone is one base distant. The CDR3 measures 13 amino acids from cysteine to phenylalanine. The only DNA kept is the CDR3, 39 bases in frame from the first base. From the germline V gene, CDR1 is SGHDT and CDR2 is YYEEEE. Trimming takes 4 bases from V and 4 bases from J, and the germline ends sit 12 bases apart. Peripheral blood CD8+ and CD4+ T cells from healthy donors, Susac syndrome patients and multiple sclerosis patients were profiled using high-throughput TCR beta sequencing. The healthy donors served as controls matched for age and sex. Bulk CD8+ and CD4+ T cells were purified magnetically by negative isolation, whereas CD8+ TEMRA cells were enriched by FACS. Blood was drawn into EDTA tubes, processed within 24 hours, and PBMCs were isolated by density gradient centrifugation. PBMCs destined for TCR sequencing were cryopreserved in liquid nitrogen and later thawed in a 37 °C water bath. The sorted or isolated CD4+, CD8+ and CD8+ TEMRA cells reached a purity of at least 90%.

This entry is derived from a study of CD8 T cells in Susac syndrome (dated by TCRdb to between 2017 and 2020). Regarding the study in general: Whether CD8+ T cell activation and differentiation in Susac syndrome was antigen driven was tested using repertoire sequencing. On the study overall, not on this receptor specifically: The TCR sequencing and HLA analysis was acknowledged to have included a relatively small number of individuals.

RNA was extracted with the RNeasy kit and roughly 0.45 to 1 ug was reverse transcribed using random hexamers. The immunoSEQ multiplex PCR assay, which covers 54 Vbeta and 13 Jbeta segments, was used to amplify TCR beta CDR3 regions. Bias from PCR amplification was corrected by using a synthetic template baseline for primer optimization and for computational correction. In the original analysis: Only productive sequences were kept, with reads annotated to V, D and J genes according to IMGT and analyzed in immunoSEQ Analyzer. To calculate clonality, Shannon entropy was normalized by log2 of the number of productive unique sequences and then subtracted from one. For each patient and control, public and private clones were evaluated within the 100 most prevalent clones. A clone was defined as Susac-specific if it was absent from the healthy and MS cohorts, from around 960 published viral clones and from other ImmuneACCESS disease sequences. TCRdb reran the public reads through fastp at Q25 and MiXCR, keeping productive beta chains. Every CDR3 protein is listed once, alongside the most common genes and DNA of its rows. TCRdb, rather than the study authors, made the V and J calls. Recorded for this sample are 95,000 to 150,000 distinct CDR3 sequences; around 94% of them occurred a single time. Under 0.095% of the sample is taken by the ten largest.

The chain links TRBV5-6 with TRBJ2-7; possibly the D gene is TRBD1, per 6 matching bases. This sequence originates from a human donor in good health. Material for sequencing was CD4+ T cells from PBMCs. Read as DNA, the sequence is TGTGCCAGCAGCCCTTGGACAGCTTACGAGCAGTACTTC. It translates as CASSPWTAYEQYF.